This TCR beta chain was sequenced during a study of metastatic and nonmetastatic thyroid tumors. Across the whole study: Repertoire data that came from the blood and tumor or nodule tissue of malignant and benign thyroid patients were compared.

Each patient went into thyroid surgery without having received any treatment. In the original analysis: Clinicopathological groups differed in CDR3, with these differences serving to build a distant-metastasis classifier for papillary thyroid cancer. TCRdb reprocessed the PCR reads using MiXCR. The V and J calls and clone size are TCRdb's, not the authors'. The sample contains around 20,000 clones, approximately 30% of which appear only once. Many counts were recorded for this clone. What it recognizes is unknown. The study, taken as a whole, reports: For both blood and tumor, malignant thyroid tumors reportedly showed significantly higher TCR beta diversity than benign nodules did.

The specimen was tumor tissue. This TCR was recovered from a female donor with papillary thyroid cancer or a benign thyroid nodule (not recorded which). Some clones in this sample may be carry-over from other donors' samples.

The DNA for the CDR3 is TGTGCCAGCAGACTCTCCGGGACGAACACTGAAGCTTTCTTT. This translates into CASRLSGTNTEAFF. The rearrangement links TRBV7-9 to TRBJ1-1; D is possibly TRBD1 (5 bases). The CDR3 covers 14 residues. Trimming left V 6 bases short and J 1 base short, with 12 bases between. In germline, CDR1 is SEHNR, CDR2 FQNEAQ (reference sequence).